This entry lists 5 T cell receptor beta chains sequenced from one sample in a study of T cell responses to AZD1222 COVID-19 vaccine. Data came from immunoSEQ multiplex PCR; TCRdb stores just in-frame clones and leaves some out. There are more than 95,000 clones in the sample; 80% to 90% occur only once, and 1.5% to 1.9% lies in the top ten. The source was peripheral blood, collected on day 0 of AZD1222 vaccination. These receptors all come from an adult in good health.

This clone has a single count. The chain combines TRBV5-1 with TRBJ1-2; possible D gene TRBD1, 5 bases. Trimming removed 0 bases from V and 7 bases from J, with 16 bases in between. This CDR3 has 15 residues. The germline gives CDR1 SGHRS, CDR2 YFSETQ. The CDR3 nucleotides read TGCGCCAGCAGCTTGGCCCAAGGGGATCAGCGTGGCTACACCTTC. It is translated as CASSLAQGDQRGYTF.

V and J are TRBV15 and TRBJ1-1; perhaps TRBD1 as D (5 bases). Trimming took 5 bases from V and 4 from J, leaving 11 bases between them. This CDR3 contains 13 residues. CDR1 LNHNV and CDR2 YYDKDF come from the germline V gene (reference sequence). In nucleotides, the CDR3 is TGTGCCACCAGCGGTACAGGAATCACTGAAGCTTTCTTT. It codes for CATSGTGITEAFF.

The chain recombines TRBV10-2 with TRBJ2-7; maybe TRBD2 (6 bases). This CDR3 spans 15 amino acids. The germline V gene encodes CDR1 WSHSY and CDR2 SAAADI. V shed 6 bases and J shed 4 bases, with 19 bases lying between them. Here the CDR3 reads CASSAGLLGRYEQYF. CDR3 bases: TGCGCCAGCAGCGCTGGACTACTCGGCCGATACGAGCAGTACTTC.

The chain combines TRBV4-2 with TRBJ1-2, with TRBD1 identical over 7 bases. The V gene's germline CDR1 is LGHNA and CDR2 YNFKEQ. V dropped 0 bases and J dropped 7; count of bases not matched to a gene: 11. The CDR3 is 16 residues long. The CDR3 spells CASSQDPRDRTGGYTF. Written as DNA, the CDR3 is TGTGCCAGCAGCCAAGATCCCAGGGACAGAACTGGTGGCTACACCTTC.

The J gene is TRBJ2-5, the V gene TRBV5-1, with D perhaps matching TRBD2 (5 bases). Germline lookup yields CDR1 SGHRS and CDR2 YFSETQ. The length of the CDR3 is 14 residues. V lost 0 bases and J lost 4, with 10 bases in between. The CDR3 here is CASSLEGAPETQYF. The CDR3 DNA reads as TGCGCCAGCAGCTTGGAGGGAGCGCCAGAGACCCAGTACTTC.